The clone carrying this T cell receptor beta chain appeared once. What it recognizes is unknown. Sequencing used immunoSEQ multiplex PCR; TCRdb keeps in-frame clones, though not all of them. The sample has 2 million to 2.5 million clones, 85% to 95% seen once. The entry originates in a study of shared clonotypes between healthy human individuals. For the study at large: Serving as donors were a couple of women and a few men, whose ages spanned 18 to 49.

Germline CDR1 and CDR2: MDHEN and SYDVKM. After removal of 7 bases from V and 6 bases from J, the junction contained 15 bases not matched to a gene. The length of the CDR3 is 15 residues. Healthy HIV-negative adults with no recent acute infections or vaccinations were recruited as donors. It was into CD45RA+ naive and CD45RA-negative memory subsets that the CD4+ cells were split. Study-wide findings and caveats: Against clonotypes common to all four donors, non-shared ones had lower generation probabilities.

This sequence originates from a man between 18 and 35 years old in good health. Some clones in this sample may be carry-over from other donors' samples. The sequencing input was naive CD4+ T cells from PBMCs. Subset reported: CD45RA+ positively selected. This sequence joins TRBV28 and TRBJ2-7; 7 positions agree with TRBD2. CDR3 sequence: CASTPMGRLAVEQYF. The CDR3 DNA reads as TGTGCCAGCACCCCCATGGGCAGACTAGCCGTCGAGCAGTACTTC.